The source of this TCR beta chain is a study of regulatory T cells in long-lasting Graves disease. General observations from the study: Under persistent disease, TRBV28, TRBJ1-2 and TRBJ2-5 were used preferentially.

V was pared by 3 bases and J by 1 base, with 16 bases between. Per the germline V gene, CDR1 is GTSNPN and CDR2 is SVGIG (reference sequence). This CDR3 region has 15 residues. Time point given: newly diagnosed GD, antithyroid drugs for less than 3 months. Construction of the TCR library relied on RNA isolated from PBMCs. In this cohort, patients came from an endocrinology department located in Xi'an, China. Assembly of TCR beta libraries relied on iRepertoire HTBI primers together with Arm-PCR of CDR3 regions. One entry per CDR3 protein results from TCRdb running MiXCR on the multiplex PCR reads. The sample shows under 800,000 distinct CDR3 sequences, 15% to 20% of them seen only once. Note on this clonotype: Its matching antigen is unknown.

The sample was also linked to a second study, of T cells in Graves' hyperthyroidism and ophthalmopathy. According to that study: Patients showing uncontrolled infection, other autoimmune disease, pregnancy or lactation were ineligible. When the TCR CDR3 underwent first-round RT-PCR, the HTBI primer set was used.

The source material was peripheral blood mononuclear cells (PBMCs), sampled at new diagnosis, from a patient treated with antithyroid drugs. The sequence derives from a woman between 25 and 40 years old with Graves disease. This chain joins TRBV30 and TRBJ2-7, with a tentative D call TRBD2 (6 bases). CDR3 sequence reads: CAWRLPLAVSYEQYF. In DNA, the CDR3 is TGTGCCTGGAGACTCCCCTTAGCGGTTTCCTACGAGCAGTACTTC.